One and the same sample provided the 28 T cell receptor beta chains below, sequenced in a study of Graves' ophthalmopathy and Graves' hyperthyroidism. TCR beta CDR3 regions were amplified from RNA transcripts. First-round RT-PCR with HTBI primers preceded a second-round multiplex PCR. TCRdb itself ran the multiplex PCR reads through MiXCR, one entry per CDR3 protein. Of roughly 400,000 distinct CDR3 sequences listed, around 17% were seen once; the top ten hold roughly 1.5%. The sequencing input was peripheral blood. Receptor source: a woman aged 18-29 years with Graves' ophthalmopathy.

This clonotype was observed many times. The chain employs TRBV28 and TRBJ2-2; D is possibly TRBD2 (5 bases). Deletions cut 5 bases from V and 3 bases from J, with 10 bases between. CDR1 MDHEN and CDR2 SYDVKM come from the germline V gene. The CDR3 has 14 amino acids. CDR3 bases: TGTGCCAGCAGTCGGGGTTCGGACACCGGGGAGCTGTTTTTT. This gives the protein CASSRGSDTGELFF.

This clonotype has at least ten counts. This rearrangement joins TRBV7-2 to TRBJ1-1; D uncertain. V was shortened by 1 base and J by 7 bases, with 7 bases between the two germline ends. CDR1 and CDR2 from the germline V gene are SGHTA and FQGNSA. This CDR3 spans 12 amino acids. CDR3 protein: CASSLDSVEAFF. The CDR3 DNA follows: TGTGCCAGCAGCTTAGATTCCGTTGAAGCTTTCTTT.

Ten or more counts support this clonotype. V is TRBV7-2 and J is TRBJ2-7; 8 bases align to TRBD1. Germline V gene lookup returns CDR1 SGHTA and CDR2 FQGNSA. J gave up 2 bases and V 5 bases, and 5 bases lay outside the gene matches. CDR3 length: 14 residues. As DNA, the CDR3 is TGTGCCAGCAGCCAGGGACAGGAACCCTACGAGCAGTACTTC. Protein product: CASSQGQEPYEQYF.

In this sample, this clonotype turned up many times. The rearrangement joins TRBV10-1 to TRBJ2-3; 10 bases agree with TRBD2. This CDR3 is 17 amino acids long. V was pared by 2 bases and J by 0 bases, with 5 bases of the junction left unmatched. CDR1 is WNHNN, CDR2 SYGVQD, per germline (reference sequence). The CDR3 here is CASSEGASGSSTDTQYF. CDR3 coding DNA: TGCGCCAGCAGTGAGGGGGCTAGCGGGAGTAGCACAGATACGCAGTATTTT.

This clonotype has a count of ten or more. The V gene is TRBV19, the J gene TRBJ2-7, with D unclear. V dropped 3 bases and J dropped 0 bases, with 21 bases sitting between them. This CDR3 is 18 amino acids long. The germline gives CDR1 LNHDA, CDR2 SQIVND (reference sequence). As DNA, the CDR3 is TGTGCCAGTAGTATTAATATCGACGGAACACCCATCTCCTACGAGCAGTACTTC. Its protein is CASSINIDGTPISYEQYF.

V gene TRBV19 combines with J gene TRBJ1-5; TRBD1 agrees at 10 bases. There are 19 residues in the CDR3. CDR1 is LNHDA and CDR2 is SQIVND in the germline V gene (reference sequence). V lost 3 bases and J lost 2; bases outside the gene matches: 13. The CDR3 sequence is CASSIVGQGVPGGNQPQHF. The CDR3 bases are TGTGCCAGTAGTATTGTCGGACAGGGGGTGCCGGGGGGCAATCAGCCCCAGCATTTT.

This clonotype was observed many times. This chain links TRBV20-1 with TRBJ1-1; 7 bases are a match to TRBD1. V lost 6 bases to trimming and J lost 0 bases; unmatched junction nucleotides: 7. Germline values: CDR1 DFQATT, CDR2 SNEGSKA (reference sequence). The CDR3 runs to 14 residues. CDR3 in DNA: TGCAGTGCCTCACCAGGGGGGATGAACACTGAAGCTTTCTTT. Protein: CSASPGGMNTEAFF.

The genes are TRBV27 and TRBJ1-6; D perhaps matches TRBD1 (6 bases). This CDR3 comprises 16 residues. Germline V gene data show CDR1 as MNHEY and CDR2 as SMNVEV (reference sequence). V shed 2 bases and J shed 7 bases, with 15 bases lying between them. The CDR3 protein is CASSLTGNRSNSPLHF. The CDR3, as DNA: TGTGCCAGCAGTTTAACAGGGAATCGCTCAAATTCACCCCTCCACTTT.

The V and J genes are TRBV5-1 and TRBJ2-5; D possibly corresponds to TRBD1 (7 bases). Germline V gene data show CDR1 as SGHRS and CDR2 as YFSETQ. Trimming took off 3 bases at V and 5 bases at J, with 20 bases between the two ends. The CDR3 loop spans 16 amino acids. CDR3 DNA sequence: TGCGCCAGCAGCTCGCCCAGGGGGGCAAGAAAGGAGACCCAGTACTTC. Protein: CASSSPRGARKETQYF.

The CDR3 DNA reads TGCGCCAGCAGCTCCACGGGACTAGCAGACTACGAGCAGTACTTC. Translating it yields CASSSTGLADYEQYF. The rearrangement joins TRBV5-1 to TRBJ2-7, with 9 bases matching TRBD2. V was clipped by 3 bases and J by 3 bases; unmatched bases: 7. CDR1 is SGHRS and CDR2 is YFSETQ in the germline V gene. The CDR3 is made up of 15 amino acids.

This clonotype was recorded many times. The gene calls are TRBV9 and TRBJ1-6; tentative D call: TRBD1 (5 bases). The V gene lost 3 bases and the J gene lost 15 bases, with 19 bases spanning the gap. The CDR3 length is 14 residues. Germline lookup yields CDR1 SGDLS and CDR2 YYNGEE. The CDR3 loop reads CASSGRVGRADLHF. In DNA form, the CDR3 reads TGTGCCAGCAGCGGCAGGGTCGGCAGGGCGGACCTCCACTTT. The full variable domain, in which reference TRBV9 and TRBJ1-6 provide the parts outside the CDR3, is DSGVTQTPKHLITATGQRVTLRCSPRSGDLSVYWYQQSLDQGLQFLIQYYNGEERAKGNILERFSAQQFPDLHSELNLSSLELGDSALYFCASSGRVGRADLHFGNGTRLTVT.

This clonotype was counted ten times or more. The V gene is TRBV6-2 or TRBV6-3, the J gene TRBJ2-7; D is uncertain. Trimming shortened V by 7 bases and J by 0 bases, and 10 bases separated the two germline ends. The CDR3 covers 13 residues. CDR1 MNHEY and CDR2 SVGEGT come from the germline V gene. This CDR3 is CASTYTASYEQYF. CDR3 sequence (DNA): TGTGCCAGCACCTACACAGCCTCCTACGAGCAGTACTTC.

This clonotype was counted ten times or more. The chain recombines TRBV27 with TRBJ1-1, with D perhaps TRBD1 (5 bases). V lost 3 bases and J 1 base, leaving 12 bases between the germline ends. Germline values: CDR1 MNHEY, CDR2 SMNVEV (reference sequence). The CDR3 contains 15 residues. The CDR3 DNA reads TGTGCCAGCAGTTTGGTTCCAGGGACGAACACTGAAGCTTTCTTT. Translating it yields CASSLVPGTNTEAFF.

The V and J genes are TRBV6-4 and TRBJ2-7; D may be TRBD1 or TRBD2 (5 bases each). Trimming removed 5 bases from V and 6 bases from J, with 20 bases in between. Germline V gene lookup returns CDR1 MRHNA and CDR2 SNTAGT. The CDR3 covers 15 residues. The chain's CDR3 is CASSFRDQGLGEQYF. The DNA of the CDR3 is TGTGCCAGCAGTTTCCGGGACCAAGGGCTTGGCGAGCAGTACTTC.

This clonotype showed up many times. V is TRBV20-1 and J is TRBJ2-3, with D unresolved. Germline V lookup: CDR1 DFQATT, CDR2 SNEGSKA (reference sequence). The ends were cut back, 1 base at V and 5 bases at J, with 7 bases in the middle. The CDR3 contains 12 residues. CDR3 nucleotide sequence: TGCAGTGCTAGAGCCCCGGGAGATACGCAGTATTTT. Translating gives CSARAPGDTQYF.

This clonotype has only a few counts. The V gene is TRBV2, the J gene TRBJ2-4, with TRBD1 identical over 11 bases. Germline CDR1 and CDR2: SNHLY and FYNNEI. This CDR3 is 15 amino acids long. The J segment lost 6 bases and the V segment lost 6 bases, leaving 7 bases of the junction unmatched. The CDR3, as DNA: TGTGCCAGCAGATCCGGACAGGGGGCGGCAAACATTCAGTACTTC. Residues: CASRSGQGAANIQYF.

Many counts were recorded for this clonotype. The chain uses TRBV6-2 or TRBV6-3 and TRBJ1-5; the D is unclear. The germline CDR1 and CDR2 sequences are MNHEY and SVGEGT. The ends were cut back, 6 bases at V and 5 bases at J, with 14 bases in the middle. The CDR3 spans 14 residues. This CDR3 is CASSILGSHQPQHF. CDR3 nucleotides: TGTGCCAGCAGCATCCTTGGGAGTCATCAGCCCCAGCATTTT.

This clonotype was detected ten times or more. This chain uses TRBV11-1 with TRBJ2-5; 9 bases fit TRBD2. Germline CDR1 reads SGHAT; CDR2 reads FQDESV (reference sequence). V gave up 5 bases and J gave up 5 bases; unmatched junction bases: 6. The CDR3 contains 14 residues. CDR3 amino acids: CASSPRTSAETQYF. The CDR3 nucleotides are TGTGCCAGCAGCCCGAGGACTAGCGCCGAGACCCAGTACTTC. Complete variable domain (other parts from reference TRBV11-1 and TRBJ2-5): EAEVAQSPRYKITEKSQAVAFWCDPISGHATLYWYRQILGQGPELLVQFQDESVVDDSQLPKDRFSAERLKGVDSTLKIQPAELGDSAMYLCASSPRTSAETQYFGPGTRLLVL.

The sample holds a few counts of this clonotype. This chain uses TRBV11-2 with TRBJ2-7; TRBD2 aligns across 14 bases. This CDR3 has 17 residues. Germline loops: CDR1 SGHAT, CDR2 FQNNGV. The J segment lost 8 bases and the V segment lost 1 base, leaving 10 bases of the junction unmatched. DNA for the CDR3: TGTGCCAGCAGCTTAGGACTAGCGGGAGGGCCCAGATCCCAGCAGTACTTC. Protein: CASSLGLAGGPRSQQYF.

This clonotype was counted ten times or more. The chain links TRBV19 to TRBJ1-1; D not certain. Germline V gene data show CDR1 as LNHDA and CDR2 as SQIVND (reference sequence). The CDR3 covers 14 residues. Trimming removed 10 bases from V and 0 bases from J, with 15 bases in between. CDR3 DNA: TGTGCCACTCGACCCAGCTTCATGAACACTGAAGCTTTCTTT. Translated: CATRPSFMNTEAFF.

This clonotype came up many times. This chain uses TRBV7-2 with TRBJ2-5, with D possibly matching TRBD2 (7 bases). Between the trimmed V and J ends, which lost 1 base and 2 bases, there was a span of 11 bases. Germline values: CDR1 SGHTA, CDR2 FQGNSA. The CDR3 is 15 residues long. The CDR3 reads CASSLGGGLQETQYF. CDR3 DNA: TGTGCCAGCAGCTTAGGGGGGGGCCTACAAGAGACCCAGTACTTC. The full variable domain, rest sourced from reference TRBV7-2 and TRBJ2-5, is GAGVSQSPSNKVTEKGKDVELRCDPISGHTALYWYRQSLGQGLEFLIYFQGNSAPDKSGLPSDRFSAERTGGSVSTLTIQRTQQEDSAVYLCASSLGGGLQETQYFGPGTRLLVL.

This clonotype was picked up many times. The J gene is TRBJ1-2, the V gene TRBV11-2, with unresolved D. From germline, CDR1 is SGHAT and CDR2 FQNNGV. The V end was cut by 5 bases, the J end by 8 bases, with 21 bases between. The CDR3 has 15 amino acids. Here the CDR3 reads CASSHPLFREGGYTF. The DNA of the CDR3 is TGTGCCAGCAGCCACCCTTTATTCCGGGAGGGAGGCTACACCTTC.

This clonotype was seen repeatedly, ten times or more. The chain is built from TRBV6-1 and TRBJ1-2, with D perhaps matching TRBD1 (6 bases). The CDR3 has 14 amino acids. Trimming removed 6 bases at V and 2 bases at J, with 13 bases between. Germline CDR1 is MNHNS and CDR2 is SASEGT. CDR3 bases: TGTGCCAGCAGACTACCAGGGGAGAACTATGGCTACACCTTC. This gives the protein CASRLPGENYGYTF.

The sample holds many counts of this clonotype. The V gene is TRBV2, the J gene TRBJ2-7; possible D gene TRBD2, 7 bases. Germline V lookup: CDR1 SNHLY, CDR2 FYNNEI. V lost 9 bases and J lost 1, with 10 bases in between. There are 12 residues in the CDR3. The chain's CDR3 is CARGGASYEQYF. The DNA of the CDR3 is TGTGCCAGGGGGGGGGCTTCCTACGAGCAGTACTTC.

This sequence joins TRBV12-3 or TRBV12-4 and TRBJ1-2; 9 positions match TRBD1. The CDR3 extends over 13 amino acids. Unmatched junction bases numbered 5, after V lost 6 bases and J lost 6 bases. The CDR3 sequence is CASRLGQGHGYTF. CDR3 coding DNA: TGTGCCAGCAGACTGGGACAGGGACATGGCTACACCTTC.

This clonotype was observed at least ten times. The V and J genes are TRBV6-5 and TRBJ1-2; weak D call: TRBD1 (5 bases). Trimming removed 0 bases at V and 4 bases at J, with 12 bases between. There are 15 residues in the CDR3. CDR1 and CDR2 (germline): MNHEY, SVGAGI. The CDR3 protein is CASSYSKAGSYGYTF. CDR3 sequence (DNA): TGTGCCAGCAGTTACTCAAAAGCAGGGAGCTATGGCTACACCTTC.

This clonotype was picked up many times. The chain recombines TRBV7-3 with TRBJ2-5; 7 bases agree with TRBD2. The CDR3 covers 14 residues. V lost 5 bases, J lost 0 bases, and 3 bases stayed unmatched. Germline CDR1 and CDR2: SGHTA and FQGTGA. The CDR3 DNA follows: TGTGCCAGCAGCCCTAGCGGCCACCAAGAGACCCAGTACTTC. Translation gives CASSPSGHQETQYF.

This clonotype was recorded many times. The chain couples TRBV19 to TRBJ1-1; no reliable D call. The CDR3 has 14 amino acids. Deletions cut 3 bases from V and 0 bases from J, with 8 bases between. Germline V CDR1 and CDR2: LNHDA, SQIVND (reference sequence). As DNA, the CDR3 is TGTGCCAGTAGTATGAACGGTATGAACACTGAAGCTTTCTTT. Protein: CASSMNGMNTEAFF.